This paragraph covers one TCR beta chain sequence. This entry is derived from a study of OX40 agonist ivuxolimab in advanced cancers. Study-level information: Patients were treated with intravenous ivuxolimab, dosed at 0.01 to 10 mg/kg and infused every 2 weeks.

Produced via immunoSEQ multiplex PCR; TCRdb's table is partial and in-frame only. Of 45,000 to 55,000 clones listed, under 85% are singletons. V lost 4 bases and J lost 5; bases outside the gene matches: 14. Germline values: CDR1 LGHNA, CDR2 YSLEER. The CDR3 sequence is 18 residues long. This TCR came from an adult with an advanced solid tumor such as melanoma, head and neck, liver or kidney cancer. The rearrangement links TRBV4-3 to TRBJ2-2; TRBD1 matches 9 bases. The sequencing used CD4+ or CD8+ T cells sorted from blood, collected in a trial of the OX40 agonist ivuxolimab. As DNA, the CDR3 is TGCGCCAGCAGCCCTCAATATTCGGACAGGGGATGGACCGGGGAGCTGTTTTTT. Protein product: CASSPQYSDRGWTGELFF.